The clone carrying this T cell receptor (beta chain) was detected ten times or more. The antigen remains undetermined. TCRdb analysed the 5' RACE reads with MiXCR anew, one entry per CDR3 protein. The data show 180,000 or so distinct CDR3 sequences, approximately 10% seen once. This specimen belongs to a study of CD8 T cells in ankylosing spondylitis. Study-wide results and limits: Significantly higher representation of disease-linked clones was reported for matched ankylosing spondylitis synovial fluid. There was a TCR beta motif, made of roughly eight highly homologous variants, that appeared characteristic of ankylosing spondylitis blood.

The CDR3 contains 16 residues. CDR1 is MNHNS, CDR2 SASEGT, per germline. V gave up 6 bases and J gave up 0 bases, with 15 bases separating them. The TCR sequence derives from a male donor with ankylosing spondylitis or in good health (not recorded which). The rearrangement joins TRBV6-1 to TRBJ2-4; possible D gene TRBD2, 6 bases. The sequenced sample consisted of blood, either unsorted or a sorted T cell fraction (not recorded which). The CDR3 nucleotides are TGTGCCAGCAGCCGTGGGGGGATGATAGCCAAAAACATTCAGTACTTC. Translated: CASSRGGMIAKNIQYF.